These 26 T cell receptor beta chains share one sample of origin, sequenced in a study of blood T cell repertoires in COVID-19. Measured with immunoSEQ multiplex PCR; TCRdb has only the in-frame clones, and not every one. The top ten hold about 6% of the sample, which has tens of thousands of clones, about 91% seen once. Sequenced: peripheral blood. The receptor set was obtained from a woman in her 70s with acute or convalescent COVID-19.

V usage is TRBV15 and J usage is TRBJ2-7; the D gene is possibly TRBD1 (7 bases). Per germline, CDR1 LNHNV and CDR2 YYDKDF (reference sequence). The germline V and J ends were trimmed by 0 bases and 5 bases, with 17 bases remaining between them. This CDR3 spans 16 amino acids. In DNA, the CDR3 is TGTGCCACCAGCAGAGATCACCAGGGGGGTAGCAACGAGCAGTACTTC. Translating gives CATSRDHQGGSNEQYF. Complete variable domain (other parts from reference TRBV15 and TRBJ2-7): DAMVIQNPRYQVTQFGKPVTLSCSQTLNHNVMYWYQQKSSQAPKLLFHYYDKDFNNEADTPDNFQSRRPNTSFCFLDIRSPGLGDTAMYLCATSRDHQGGSNEQYFGPGTRLTVT.

The chain has TRBV7-9 and TRBJ1-2, with 9 nucleotides matching TRBD1. Germline lookup yields CDR1 SEHNR and CDR2 FQNEAQ (reference sequence). The CDR3 is 15 residues long. Trimming at V came to 5 bases and at J to 4 bases, leaving 8 bases not matched to a gene. CDR3 DNA sequence: TGTGCCAGCAGCAGCCTGGGACAGGGAGGCTATGGCTACACCTTC. It specifies CASSSLGQGGYGYTF.

The CDR3 reads CASSLRGQGVSGANVLTF. As DNA, the CDR3 is TGTGCCAGCAGCCTCCGGGGACAGGGTGTCTCTGGGGCCAACGTCCTGACTTTC. The V gene is TRBV5-4, the J gene TRBJ2-6; 9 positions match TRBD1. J was trimmed by 0 bases and V by 4 bases; bases with no gene match: 8. Germline V lookup: CDR1 SGHNT, CDR2 YYREEE (reference sequence). The CDR3 is 18 residues long. Full variable domain (outside the CDR3, taken from reference TRBV5-4 and TRBJ2-6): ETGVTQSPTHLIKTRGQQVTLRCSSQSGHNTVSWYQQALGQGPQFIFQYYREEENGRGNFPPRFSGLQFPNYSSELNVNALELDDSALYLCASSLRGQGVSGANVLTFGAGSRLTVL.

This clone was seen only once. CDR3 residues: CASSLVQGLGEKLFF. The CDR3 nucleotides are TGTGCCAGCAGCTTAGTACAGGGATTGGGGGAAAAACTGTTTTTT. The V gene is TRBV7-2, the J gene TRBJ1-4; TRBD1 might be the D (6 bases). V was pared by 1 base and J by 8 bases, with 14 bases between. CDR3 size: 15 residues. Germline CDR1 reads SGHTA; CDR2 reads FQGNSA.

In DNA form, the CDR3 reads TGTGCCAGCAGCGTAGCTGACGGGGTCTGGAGGACTGAAGCTTTCTTT. It specifies CASSVADGVWRTEAFF. The chain links TRBV9 to TRBJ1-1; D is unclear. CDR3 length: 16 residues. Germline CDR1 and CDR2: SGDLS and YYNGEE. V lost 0 bases to trimming and J lost 5 bases, with 17 bases between them.

This chain uses TRBV19 with TRBJ1-2, with D tentatively TRBD1 (5 bases). V was clipped by 1 base and J by 4 bases, with 10 bases between them. CDR1 and CDR2 from the germline V gene are LNHDA and SQIVND (reference sequence). The CDR3 sequence is 14 residues long. Written as DNA, the CDR3 is TGTGCCAGTAGTATAGCGGGCAGGGCCTATGGCTACACCTTC. This codes for CASSIAGRAYGYTF.

The chain links TRBV4-1 to TRBJ1-2, with D uncertain. CDR3 length: 13 amino acids. Trimming left V 2 bases short and J 4 bases short, with 8 bases between. Germline V gene sequence: CDR1 MGHRA, CDR2 YSYEKL. The CDR3 sequence is CASSQREGYGYTF. The CDR3 DNA is TGCGCCAGCAGCCAAAGGGAGGGCTATGGCTACACCTTC.

V usage is TRBV29-1 and J usage is TRBJ1-6; D might be TRBD1 (6 bases). CDR1 and CDR2 (germline): SQVTM, ANQGSEA. Trimming shortened V by 5 bases and J by 7 bases, and 9 bases separated the two germline ends. The CDR3 has 12 amino acids. The CDR3 loop is CSVRQGNSPLHF. CDR3 nucleotides: TGCAGCGTTCGGCAGGGGAATTCACCCCTCCACTTT.

The J gene is TRBJ1-1, the V gene TRBV19, with D maybe TRBD1 (5 bases). Germline CDR1 LNHDA, CDR2 SQIVND (reference sequence). V was cut by 1 base and J by 6 bases, with 15 bases left in between. The CDR3 contains 15 residues. The DNA of the CDR3 is TGTGCCAGTAGTATAGTTGGGAGGGGCTCGGCTGAAGCTTTCTTT. Its translation is CASSIVGRGSAEAFF.

In its sample, this clone was seen a few times. J is TRBJ1-1 and V is TRBV28, with D hard to call. The CDR3 totals 11 residues. Trimming took 5 bases from V and 2 from J, leaving 3 bases between them. Germline-derived CDR1 and CDR2 are MDHEN and SYDVKM. The CDR3 protein is CASSQNTEAFF. Here the CDR3 DNA reads TGTGCCAGCAGTCAAAACACTGAAGCTTTCTTT.

The chain recombines TRBV4-1 with TRBJ2-7; 11 nucleotides match TRBD1. CDR1 MGHRA and CDR2 YSYEKL come from the germline V gene. This CDR3 has 15 amino acids. After removal of 3 bases from V and 3 bases from J, the junction contained 4 bases not matched to a gene. This chain's CDR3 is CASSQPGQGVYEQYF. The CDR3 coding sequence is TGCGCCAGCAGCCAGCCGGGACAGGGGGTCTACGAGCAGTACTTC.

V gene TRBV25-1 combines with J gene TRBJ1-6; no reliable D call. V was cut by 0 bases and J by 7 bases, with 4 bases left in between. Germline-derived CDR1 and CDR2 are MGHDK and SYGVNS. This CDR3 comprises 13 residues. CDR3 amino acids: CASSEYQNSPLHF. DNA for the CDR3: TGTGCCAGCAGTGAATATCAGAATTCACCCCTCCACTTT.

This chain links TRBV30 with TRBJ1-6, with D unclear. The CDR3 is made up of 13 amino acids. Germline values: CDR1 GTSNPN, CDR2 SVGIG (reference sequence). Trimming removed 5 bases from V and 10 bases from J, with 15 bases in between. In nucleotides, the CDR3 is TGTGCCTGGTCCAGGAGGGTCCCCTCACCCCTCCACTTT. Translated: CAWSRRVPSPLHF.

V gene TRBV28 combines with J gene TRBJ1-2, with TRBD1 matching over 9 bases. This CDR3 has 15 amino acids. Germline CDR1 and CDR2: MDHEN and SYDVKM. After removal of 3 bases from V and 5 bases from J, the junction contained 7 bases not matched to a gene. The CDR3 here is CASSLRTGAPYGYTF. CDR3 bases: TGTGCCAGCAGTTTGAGGACAGGGGCCCCATATGGCTACACCTTC.

V gene TRBV6-1 combines with J gene TRBJ1-1; 10 nucleotides agree with TRBD1. V lost 2 bases and J lost 3; bases outside the gene matches: 9. The CDR3 runs to 17 residues. The germline CDR1 and CDR2 sequences are MNHNS and SASEGT. CDR3 sequence reads: CASSETRTGGMDTEAFF. DNA for the CDR3: TGTGCCAGCAGTGAAACTAGGACAGGGGGTATGGACACTGAAGCTTTCTTT.

The chain has TRBV6-2 or TRBV6-3 and TRBJ2-1, with 9 bases fitting TRBD2. V lost 6 bases and J lost 3; bases outside the gene matches: 3. The CDR3 loop spans 14 amino acids. Germline loops: CDR1 MNHEY, CDR2 SVGEGT. The CDR3 region has the DNA TGTGCCAGCAGCGCGACTAGCGGCTACAATGAGCAGTTCTTC. Translated, it gives CASSATSGYNEQFF.

The chain links TRBV30 to TRBJ1-2, with 11 bases matching TRBD1. Per germline, CDR1 GTSNPN and CDR2 SVGIG (reference sequence). J was trimmed by 5 bases and V by 7 bases; bases with no gene match: 9. The CDR3 length is 14 residues. The CDR3 is CAFGQGAINYGYTF. The CDR3 DNA reads as TGTGCCTTCGGACAGGGGGCAATAAATTATGGCTACACCTTC.

The chain combines TRBV7-3 with TRBJ2-2, with TRBD2 matching 8 bases. The trim removed 0 bases at V and 4 bases at J, leaving 4 bases unmatched. CDR1 SGHTA and CDR2 FQGTGA come from the germline V gene. The CDR3 covers 16 residues. CDR3 in DNA: TGTGCCAGCAGCTTAACAAGCGGGAGACGCACCGGGGAGCTGTTTTTT. This gives the protein CASSLTSGRRTGELFF.

V and J are TRBV7-8 and TRBJ1-5, with D possibly being TRBD1 (6 bases). V gave up 5 bases and J gave up 1 base, with 15 bases separating them. Germline V CDR1 and CDR2: SGHVS, FQNEAQ. This CDR3 is built from 16 residues. CDR3: CASSPWKDRSNQPQHF. CDR3 bases: TGTGCCAGCAGCCCCTGGAAGGACAGAAGCAATCAGCCCCAGCATTTT.

V and J are TRBV3-1 (or the pseudogene TRBV3-2) and TRBJ1-2; TRBD1 matches at 9 bases. This CDR3 is 14 amino acids long. V lost 3 bases, J lost 6 bases, and 5 bases stayed unmatched. CDR1 and CDR2 from the germline V gene are LGHDT and YNNKEL (reference sequence). The CDR3 reads CASSQRTGVDGYTF. The CDR3 DNA reads TGTGCCAGCAGCCAGCGGACAGGGGTGGATGGCTACACCTTC.

J is TRBJ1-2 and V is TRBV18, with a weak D call TRBD1 (5 bases). This CDR3 is 13 amino acids long. V gave up 3 bases and J gave up 2 bases, with 7 bases separating them. Germline CDR1 and CDR2: KGHSH and LQKENI. CDR3 nucleotide sequence: TGTGCCAGCTCACCGGCAGGGAACTATGGCTACACCTTC. It is translated as CASSPAGNYGYTF. Together with reference TRBV18 and TRBJ1-2, the CDR3 gives the full variable domain: NAGVMQNPRHLVRRRGQEARLRCSPMKGHSHVYWYRQLPEEGLKFMVYLQKENIIDESGMPKERFSAEFPKEGPSILRIQQVVRGDSAAYFCASSPAGNYGYTFGSGTRLTVV.

The chain links TRBV18 to TRBJ1-6; a possible D gene is TRBD1 (5 bases). The V end lost 6 bases, the J end lost 5 bases, and 14 bases lay between the germline ends. Germline V gene data show CDR1 as KGHSH and CDR2 as LQKENI. The CDR3 totals 15 residues. CDR3 in DNA: TGTGCCAGCTCGCTCATCCAGGGCAATAATTCACCCCTCCACTTT. This codes for CASSLIQGNNSPLHF.

This clone has a handful of counts. The chain has TRBV2 and TRBJ1-1; no firm D call. Germline CDR1 reads SNHLY; CDR2 reads FYNNEI. The CDR3 spans 12 residues. V lost 3 bases and J lost 11, with 13 bases in between. CDR3 sequence reads: CASSEEVLGAFF. CDR3 DNA sequence: TGTGCCAGCAGTGAGGAGGTTTTAGGGGCTTTCTTT.

V and J are TRBV5-6 and TRBJ1-2; 11 bases agree with TRBD1. Germline V gene lookup returns CDR1 SGHDT and CDR2 YYEEEE. The CDR3 runs 15 residues. The V gene end was trimmed by 4 bases and the J gene end by 3 bases; junction bases not matched to a gene: 5. The CDR3 reads CASSVDRGRDYGYTF. For the CDR3, the DNA is TGTGCCAGCAGCGTGGACAGGGGGCGCGACTATGGCTACACCTTC.

In its sample, this clone was seen once. The genes are TRBV7-9 and TRBJ1-2; D is perhaps TRBD1 (6 bases). CDR3 length: 13 amino acids. The ends were cut back, 1 base at V and 8 bases at J, with 11 bases in the middle. The germline V gene encodes CDR1 SEHNR and CDR2 FQNEAQ (reference sequence). Written as DNA, the CDR3 is TGTGCCAGCAGCTTAGGACAGGCGAAGGGCTACACCTTC. It encodes CASSLGQAKGYTF. The full variable domain, with the rest looked up from reference TRBV7-9 and TRBJ1-2, is DTGVSQNPRHKITKRGQNVTFRCDPISEHNRLYWYRQTLGQGPEFLTYFQNEAQLEKSRLLSDRFSAERPKGSFSTLEIQRTEQGDSAMYLCASSLGQAKGYTFGSGTRLTVV.

The V gene is TRBV19, the J gene TRBJ2-2; 8 bases fit TRBD1. The CDR3 contains 16 residues. Germline values: CDR1 LNHDA, CDR2 SQIVND (reference sequence). V was pared by 2 bases and J by 7 bases, with 9 bases of the junction left unmatched. CDR3: CASSIKGRGLSGELFF. The CDR3 DNA is TGTGCCAGTAGTATAAAGGGCAGGGGGCTTAGCGGGGAGCTGTTTTTT.